Only a few counts were recorded for the clone carrying this T cell receptor beta chain. Its antigen is as yet unknown. The CDR3 loop spans 14 amino acids. V trimming: 3 bases; J trimming: 3 bases; junction bases outside the gene matches: 4. The data derive from a study of blood T cells in healthy people across ages. Study findings and constraints: The study could not conclusively compare naive and antigen-experienced cells, given its unsorted PBMCs.

PCR was performed a second time for about 7 to 12 cycles using a sample-barcoded 5' primer and a J-beta primer mix. A single record per CDR3 protein comes from TCRdb applying MiXCR to the 5' RACE reads. The data contain about 1.8 million distinct CDR3 sequences, about 50% of them singletons. The V gene is TRBV12-3 or TRBV12-4, the J gene TRBJ2-5; TRBD1 aligns across 7 bases. The source is a middle-aged woman in good health. The sequenced sample was blood. The chain's CDR3 is CASSFEGTEETQYF. The CDR3 DNA is TGTGCCAGCAGTTTTGAGGGGACAGAAGAGACCCAGTACTTC.